Below, 13 T cell receptor beta chains from the same sample are listed, as sequenced in a study of T-cell memory formation after mild COVID-19. TCRdb re-derived calls from the 5' RACE reads in MiXCR, one entry per CDR3 protein. The sample holds around 200,000 distinct CDR3 sequences, over 9.5% seen once. Specimen: PBMCs or a T cell subset sorted from them (not recorded which). The receptors were sampled from a man aged 18-30 years who had mild COVID-19 (a few samples of this study predate the infection). Cell type and time point are not known.

This clonotype was observed a few times. This chain uses TRBV25-1 with TRBJ1-3; D remains ambiguous. The germline CDR1 and CDR2 sequences are MGHDK and SYGVNS. The V end was cut by 7 bases, the J end by 0 bases, with 13 bases between. The CDR3 covers 15 residues. The CDR3 here is CASKATGYSGNTIYF. CDR3 nucleotides: TGTGCCAGCAAGGCCACCGGTTACTCTGGAAACACCATATATTTT.

The sample holds many counts of this clonotype. The chain has TRBV5-1 and TRBJ2-3, with no clear D. Germline assignment: CDR1 SGHRS and CDR2 YFSETQ. This CDR3 is 14 amino acids long. The V gene lost 3 bases and the J gene lost 0 bases, with 8 bases spanning the gap. Here the CDR3 DNA reads TGCGCCAGCAGCTCCTCAACTAGCACAGATACGCAGTATTTT. Its translation: CASSSSTSTDTQYF.

The chain uses TRBV6-2 or TRBV6-3 and TRBJ1-1; D is uncertain. This CDR3 spans 14 amino acids. The ends were cut back, 6 bases at V and 6 bases at J, with 17 bases in the middle. The germline V gene has CDR1 MNHEY and CDR2 SVGEGT. CDR3 amino acids: CASSLLGWEAEAFF. CDR3 nucleotide sequence: TGTGCCAGCAGCCTCCTGGGTTGGGAGGCTGAAGCTTTCTTT.

This clonotype was observed a few times. The gene calls are TRBV3-1 and TRBJ1-6; no definite D call. The V gene lost 2 bases and the J gene lost 7 bases, with 3 bases spanning the gap. The germline CDR1 and CDR2 sequences are LGHDT and YNNKEL (reference sequence). The CDR3 sequence is 12 residues long. The CDR3 sequence: CASSQLNSPLHF. The CDR3, as DNA: TGTGCCAGCAGCCAACTGAATTCACCCCTCCACTTT. The full variable domain, with the rest looked up from reference TRBV3-1 and TRBJ1-6, is DTAVSQTPKYLVTQMGNDKSIKCEQNLGHDTMYWYKQDSKKFLKIMFSYNNKELIINETVPNRFSPKSPDKAHLNLHINSLELGDSAVYFCASSQLNSPLHFGNGTRLTVT.

The rearrangement joins TRBV7-9 to TRBJ1-5; possible D gene TRBD1, 6 bases. Trimming left V 3 bases short and J 1 base short, with 13 bases between. The CDR3 loop spans 16 amino acids. Germline loops: CDR1 SEHNR, CDR2 FQNEAQ (reference sequence). The CDR3: CASSFSQGTSNQPQHF. The CDR3 DNA reads TGTGCCAGCAGCTTCAGTCAGGGGACGAGCAATCAGCCCCAGCATTTT.

The table lists this clonotype with a few counts. This rearrangement joins TRBV12-3 or TRBV12-4 to TRBJ2-3; 8 bases agree with TRBD1. Trimming took 7 bases from V and 1 from J; bases not matched to a gene: 7. The CDR3 covers 15 residues. This chain's CDR3 is CASNPGGAGTDTQYF. As DNA, the CDR3 is TGTGCCAGCAATCCAGGGGGCGCGGGCACAGATACGCAGTATTTT.

This chain's CDR3 is CASSQNAGGSETQYF. The CDR3 DNA sequence: TGCGCCAGCAGCCAAAACGCAGGGGGCAGCGAGACCCAGTACTTC. The J gene is TRBJ2-5, the V gene TRBV5-1; 8 positions agree with TRBD1. V was clipped by 4 bases and J by 5 bases; unmatched bases: 10. CDR3 length: 15 residues. The germline V gene encodes CDR1 SGHRS and CDR2 YFSETQ. Drawing the rest from reference TRBV5-1 and TRBJ2-5, the complete variable domain is KAGVTQTPRYLIKTRGQQVTLSCSPISGHRSVSWYQQTPGQGLQFLFEYFSETQRNKGNFPGRFSGRQFSNSRSEMNVSTLELGDSALYLCASSQNAGGSETQYFGPGTRLLVL.

This sequence joins TRBV5-1 and TRBJ2-2, with unresolved D. The CDR3 runs 14 residues. Germline values: CDR1 SGHRS, CDR2 YFSETQ. The V gene lost 6 bases and the J gene lost 0 bases, with 9 bases spanning the gap. The CDR3 protein is CASTHLTNTGELFF. CDR3 in DNA: TGCGCCAGCACCCATTTGACGAACACCGGGGAGCTGTTTTTT.

CDR3 sequence: CASSLPGGFYGYTF. DNA for the CDR3: TGTGCCAGCAGCTTGCCAGGGGGCTTCTATGGCTACACCTTC. V usage is TRBV7-2 and J usage is TRBJ1-2; 8 positions match TRBD1. Trimming removed 3 bases from V and 4 bases from J; junction bases left unmatched: 4. Per the germline V gene, CDR1 is SGHTA and CDR2 is FQGNSA. CDR3 size: 14 residues. Full variable domain (rest looked up from reference TRBV7-2 and TRBJ1-2): GAGVSQSPSNKVTEKGKDVELRCDPISGHTALYWYRQSLGQGLEFLIYFQGNSAPDKSGLPSDRFSAERTGGSVSTLTIQRTQQEDSAVYLCASSLPGGFYGYTFGSGTRLTVV.

The sample holds many counts of this clonotype. The genes are TRBV7-2 and TRBJ2-3, with TRBD2 identical over 8 bases. Trimming cost V 2 bases and J 4 bases; bases outside gene matches: 5. Germline V gene data show CDR1 as SGHTA and CDR2 as FQGNSA. The CDR3 sequence is 15 residues long. The CDR3 is CASSLRGGLADTQYF. In nucleotides, the CDR3 is TGTGCCAGCAGCTTACGGGGGGGCCTCGCAGATACGCAGTATTTT.

This clonotype was detected ten times or more. The chain couples TRBV7-2 to TRBJ2-3; D gene ambiguous. Trimming removed 6 bases from V and 0 bases from J, with 10 bases in between. The CDR3 has 14 amino acids. Germline loops: CDR1 SGHTA, CDR2 FQGNSA. As DNA, the CDR3 is TGTGCCAGCAGTTTAAGGGCTAGCACAGATACGCAGTATTTT. Protein product: CASSLRASTDTQYF.

This clonotype showed up just a few times. The chain recombines TRBV25-1 with TRBJ2-5; D remains ambiguous. The length of the CDR3 is 11 residues. Trimming stripped 3 bases from V and 4 bases from J, with 3 bases between. Germline values: CDR1 MGHDK, CDR2 SYGVNS. CDR3 sequence (DNA): TGTGCCAGCAGTGACGGAGAGACCCAGTACTTC. Translating it yields CASSDGETQYF. Complete variable domain (other parts from reference TRBV25-1 and TRBJ2-5): EADIYQTPRYLVIGTGKKITLECSQTMGHDKMYWYQQDPGMELHLIHYSYGVNSTEKGDLSSESTVSRIRTEHFPLTLESARPSHTSQYLCASSDGETQYFGPGTRLLVL.

The genes are TRBV6-5 and TRBJ2-2; 12 bases align to TRBD2. The ends lost 5 bases at V and 8 bases at J; junction bases unmatched: 3. CDR1 is MNHEY, CDR2 SVGAGI, per germline. The CDR3 covers 14 residues. The CDR3 is CASSTGLAGGELFF. The CDR3 DNA is TGTGCCAGCAGTACGGGACTAGCGGGTGGGGAGCTGTTTTTT.